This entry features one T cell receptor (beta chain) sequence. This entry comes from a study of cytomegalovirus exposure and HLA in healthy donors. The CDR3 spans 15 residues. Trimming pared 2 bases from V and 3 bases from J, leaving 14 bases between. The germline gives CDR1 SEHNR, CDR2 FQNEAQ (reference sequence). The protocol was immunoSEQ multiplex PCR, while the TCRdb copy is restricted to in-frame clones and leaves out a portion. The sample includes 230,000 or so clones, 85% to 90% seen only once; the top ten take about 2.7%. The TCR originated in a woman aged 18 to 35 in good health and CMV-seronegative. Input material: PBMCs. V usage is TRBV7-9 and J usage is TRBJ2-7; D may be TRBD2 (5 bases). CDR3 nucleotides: TGTGCCAGCAGCTTACTTAGCGAGACGGGCTACGAGCAGTACTTC. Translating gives CASSLLSETGYEQYF.